This T cell receptor beta chain was retrieved from a study of T cells after yellow fever vaccination (dated by TCRdb to between 2018 and 2021). With regard to the full study: The SMART-Seq v4 Ultra Low Input RNA kit was used to prepare libraries from fractions with low cell numbers. Blood samples were taken at several timepoints before and after primary and secondary immunization, and bulk PBMC replicates and cell subsets were isolated. Two healthy male donors, one aged 18 to 30 and one aged 30 to 40 years, made up the cohort. To follow T-cell clones before and after both primary and booster YFV17D yellow fever vaccination, bulk TCR alpha and beta repertoires underwent longitudinal sequencing. General findings and caveats noted by the study authors: The study included only two donors, which limits how far the findings can be generalized. A small share of clonotypes occurred in both CD4 and CD8 compartments, likely arising from convergent recombination. After the booster, most of the clones that had expanded following primary vaccination were detected again (around 95% of CD4 and 88% of CD8), which suggests that memory was broadly maintained. Computational filtering was required because FACS-sorted repertoires could contain abundant contaminating clonotypes from the bulk population. The secondary T-cell response was found to be weaker but faster than the primary response, with a peak reached on day 5 rather than on day 15.

CDR1 and CDR2 are drawn from the germline V gene: SGDLS, YYNGEE. V is trimmed back by 0 bases and J by 3 bases, and the junction contains 8 bases that no gene match accounts for. The CDR3 has 18 amino acids, counting the end cysteine and phenylalanine. Only the CDR3 DNA is retained, 54 bases long and in frame from the first base. A few counts support this clonotype. Its antigen is still unknown. One base away there is no much larger clone; base qualities are not given. According to the study, the label for this sample's treatment or condition signals: live attenuated yellow fever vaccine strain. At each blood-draw timepoint, two biological replicates of bulk PBMCs were collected. PBMCs were isolated from peripheral blood using a standard Ficoll-Paque protocol. TriZol was used to extract RNA from bulk PBMCs, CD4 and CD8 fractions, and dextramer-positive and dextramer-negative fractions. The sequencing machine was an Illumina NovaSeq 6000. TCR cDNA was synthesized by 5'RACE template switching, through which a universal primer site and unique molecular identifiers were introduced. Priming for cDNA synthesis came from both the TCR alpha and TCR beta constant segments. Library amplification used two PCR steps, and the second PCR step added sample barcodes and sequencing adapters. Sequencing of the libraries was done on either Illumina HiSeq 2500 (2x100 bp) or NovaSeq (2x150 bp). In the source study's methods: MIGEC was used to demultiplex reads and collapse the reads into UMI consensus sequences, and MiXCR was used for V(D)J alignment. Using edgeR on replicate PBMC samples, clonotypes were called vaccine-responding if FDR was below 0.01 and the log2 fold change was above 5 up to day 15. Each bulk clonotype was labeled CD4 or CD8 based on which sequenced repertoire, CD4 or CD8, contained the clonotype at higher abundance. TCRdb took the public reads, trimmed them with fastp at Q25, ran MiXCR for clone calling and kept in-frame beta chains. Rows matching on CDR3 protein sequence are summarized as one entry with the most common DNA and genes. TCRdb, not the original authors, processed these V and J calls. The sample table shows 350,000 to 450,000 distinct CDR3 sequences, and roughly a sixth are seen once. The ten top clones hold roughly a sixth of the sample.

The source was PBMCs, collected before the yellow fever booster vaccination. Recombination connected TRBV9 to TRBJ1-5, with 11 bases aligning to TRBD1. The sequence derives from a man in his late teens or twenties who received the YFV17D yellow fever vaccine. The CDR3 region: CASSVDYLGQGDNQPQHF. DNA sequence: TGTGCCAGCAGCGTAGATTATTTGGGACAGGGGGACAATCAGCCCCAGCATTTT.